This T cell receptor beta chain is from a study of PD-L1 blockade in urothelial cancer. Whole-study context: The median number of T cells present in blood samples was approximately 130,000. Whole-study results and caveats: Patients with below-median pretreatment blood clonality survived longer.

Between the trimmed V and J ends, which lost 7 bases and 2 bases, there was a span of 11 bases. Germline CDR1 is SGDLS and CDR2 is YYNGEE. This CDR3 region has 13 residues. Concerning this clone itself: Its antigen is unknown.

The table came from immunoSEQ multiplex PCR; TCRdb's copy has only in-frame clones and leaves some out. This sample has some 77,000 clones; around 87% occur once, and the top ten carry roughly 5.2%. The sequenced sample was PBMCs, obtained around atezolizumab (anti-PD-L1) treatment. The clonotype comes from a woman in her seventies with urothelial cancer. The V and J genes are TRBV9 and TRBJ2-3, with D possibly being TRBD1 (5 bases). In DNA, the CDR3 is TGTGCCAGCGGGGCGTGGGACACAGATACGCAGTATTTT. Translated: CASGAWDTDTQYF.